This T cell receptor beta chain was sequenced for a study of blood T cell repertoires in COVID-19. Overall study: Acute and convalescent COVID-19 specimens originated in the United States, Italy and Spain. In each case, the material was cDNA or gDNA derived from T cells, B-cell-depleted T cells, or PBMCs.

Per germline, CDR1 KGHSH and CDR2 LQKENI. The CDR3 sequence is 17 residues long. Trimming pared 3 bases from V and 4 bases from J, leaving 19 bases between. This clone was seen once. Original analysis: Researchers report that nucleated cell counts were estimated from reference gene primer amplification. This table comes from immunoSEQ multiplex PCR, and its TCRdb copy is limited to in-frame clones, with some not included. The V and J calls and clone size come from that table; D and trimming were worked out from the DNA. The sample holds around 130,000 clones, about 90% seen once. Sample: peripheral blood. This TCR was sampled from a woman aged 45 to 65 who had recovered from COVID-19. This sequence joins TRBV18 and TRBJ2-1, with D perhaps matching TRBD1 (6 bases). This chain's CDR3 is CASSPGRRTDFYNEQFF. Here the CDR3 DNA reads TGTGCCAGCTCACCGGGTAGGAGGACAGACTTTTACAATGAGCAGTTCTTC.